The sequence of this TCR beta chain was determined in a study of metastatic and nonmetastatic thyroid tumors. Study at large: For malignant and benign thyroid patients, tumor or nodule tissue and blood were the sources whose repertoires were compared.

There are many counts of this clone. What it binds is not known. Prior to thyroid surgery, none of the patients had received any treatment. Points from the study as a whole: As reported, TCR beta diversity in blood and tumor was significantly higher in malignant thyroid tumors than in benign nodules.

The CDR3 sequence is 16 residues long. Germline V gives CDR1 MDHEN, CDR2 SYDVKM. The germline V and J ends were trimmed by 7 bases and 8 bases, with 26 bases remaining between them. Authors' processing steps: Using the CDR3 differences seen across clinicopathological groups, the authors built a distant-metastasis classifier for papillary thyroid cancer, which was meant to discriminate distant-metastatic patients. MiXCR reprocessed the PCR reads for TCRdb. For this entry, the V and J calls and clone size follow TCRdb and not the study's own pipeline. The sample yields 45,000 to 65,000 clones, about 15% seen once.

The rearrangement uses TRBV28 and TRBJ1-2, with D possibly being TRBD1 (6 bases). This receptor was obtained from a female donor with papillary thyroid cancer or a benign thyroid nodule (not recorded which). Some clones in this sample may be carry-over from other donors' samples. Material: blood. The CDR3 coding sequence is TGTGCCAGCAATTTTGGTAATCGGAGGGGGGGCTCGGGCTACACCTTC. Translating it yields CASNFGNRRGGSGYTF.